The present TCR beta chain was sequenced within a study of T cells in Graves' hyperthyroidism and ophthalmopathy. The CDR3 covers 16 residues. The V and J ends lost 4 bases and 5 bases, in that order; junction bases with no gene match: 13. Germline-derived CDR1 and CDR2 are KGHDR and SFDVKD. RNA transcripts provided the source from which TCR beta CDR3 regions were amplified. First-round RT-PCR with HTBI primers amplified the TCR CDR3 region. TCRdb ran MiXCR on the multiplex PCR reads and lists one entry per CDR3 protein. The data show a few hundred thousand distinct CDR3 sequences, roughly a sixth seen once. This clonotype was counted ten times or more.

This sequence joins TRBV24-1 and TRBJ2-7; TRBD2 matches 7 bases. Source material: blood. This TCR was sampled from a woman aged 50 to 60 with Graves' hyperthyroidism. This CDR3 reads CATSDPESGKGDEQYF. The CDR3 coding sequence is TGTGCCACCAGTGACCCCGAAAGCGGGAAGGGAGACGAGCAGTACTTC.